Described below is a single T cell receptor (beta chain) sequence and its context. The sample belongs to a study of cytomegalovirus exposure and HLA in healthy donors. The V end was cut by 7 bases, the J end by 7 bases, with 22 bases between. Germline-derived CDR1 and CDR2 are MNHEY and SVGAGI. The CDR3 has 15 residues. Vbeta (60) and Jbeta (13) primers were used in the PCR. Clones were sequenced by immunoSEQ multiplex PCR, and TCRdb holds only the in-frame ones, with some missing. This sample's table has tens of thousands of clones. This clonotype was sampled from a woman under 40 in good health and CMV-seronegative. This chain links TRBV6-5 with TRBJ1-2; D uncertain. Sequences were obtained from PBMCs. The CDR3 coding sequence is TGTGCCAGCACCTCGGAGGTGATCGGTATCCGTGGCTACACCTTC. As protein: CASTSEVIGIRGYTF.